This T cell receptor beta chain was captured by sequencing in a study of blood T cell repertoires in COVID-19. Study in general: The United States, Italy and Spain were the sources of the acute and convalescent COVID-19 samples. PBMCs, B-cell-depleted T cells, or T cells provided the cDNA or gDNA that made up the material.

Source study methods: The authors estimated nucleated cell counts from reference gene primer amplification. Clones were sequenced by immunoSEQ multiplex PCR, and TCRdb holds only the in-frame ones, with some missing. V and J calls and clone size come straight from that table; D and trimming were deduced from the DNA. Here the sample spans 90,000 to 120,000 clones, 87% being singletons. CDR3 size: 14 residues. CDR1 is SGHRS and CDR2 is YFSETQ in the germline V gene. V lost 0 bases to trimming and J lost 4 bases, with 9 bases between them. This TCR derives from a man in his forties or fifties with acute or convalescent COVID-19. The genes are TRBV5-1 and TRBJ2-3; D is unresolved. The sample was peripheral blood. The CDR3 reads CASSLASRPDTQYF. As DNA, the CDR3 is TGCGCCAGCAGCTTGGCCTCGCGTCCAGATACGCAGTATTTT.